The 26 T cell receptor beta chains listed next were all sequenced from one sample in a study of blood T cell repertoires in COVID-19. The table came from immunoSEQ multiplex PCR; TCRdb's copy has only in-frame clones and leaves some out. The repertoire holds a few hundred thousand clones, around 83% seen once, with less than 6% in the top ten. The sample consisted of peripheral blood. The receptor source for this set is a woman between 70 and 85 years old with COVID-19, enrolled during active disease.

V gene TRBV27 combines with J gene TRBJ2-7, with 10 bases fitting TRBD2. The CDR3 contains 16 residues. J was trimmed by 3 bases and V by 5 bases; bases with no gene match: 10. CDR1 and CDR2 (germline): MNHEY, SMNVEV (reference sequence). CDR3 region: CASSPSRTSGYYEQYF. DNA for the CDR3: TGTGCCAGCAGTCCCTCCCGGACTAGCGGTTACTACGAGCAGTACTTC.

This sequence joins TRBV7-9 and TRBJ2-5; perhaps TRBD1 as D (5 bases). CDR1 is SEHNR and CDR2 is FQNEAQ in the germline V gene (reference sequence). The CDR3 totals 14 residues. Trimming removed 5 bases at V and 1 base at J, with 11 bases between. The CDR3 here is CASSPSTVQETQYF. The CDR3 DNA reads as TGTGCCAGCAGCCCCTCGACAGTCCAAGAGACCCAGTACTTC.

This clone was seen more than once but under ten times. CDR3 sequence reads: CASGGRNSYEQYF. The CDR3 DNA reads as TGTGCCAGCGGAGGACGAAACTCCTACGAGCAGTACTTC. The chain has TRBV7-2 and TRBJ2-7; D is perhaps TRBD2 (5 bases). CDR3 size: 13 residues. V dropped 8 bases and J dropped 0 bases, with 11 bases sitting between them. The germline V gene has CDR1 SGHTA and CDR2 FQGNSA.

The chain uses TRBV4-1 and TRBJ2-2; 7 positions match TRBD2. The germline gives CDR1 MGHRA, CDR2 YSYEKL. The CDR3 is 16 residues long. V was pared by 1 base and J by 3 bases, with 5 bases of the junction left unmatched. As DNA, the CDR3 is TGCGCCAGCAGCCAAGCGGGAGGAAGTTACACCGGGGAGCTGTTTTTT. It encodes CASSQAGGSYTGELFF.

The rearrangement links TRBV12-3 or TRBV12-4 to TRBJ1-2, with D perhaps TRBD1 (6 bases). Deletions cut 5 bases from V and 7 bases from J, with 14 bases between. CDR3 length: 13 residues. This CDR3 reads CASSRTVYSGYTF. As DNA, the CDR3 is TGTGCCAGCAGTCGGACAGTTTACAGTGGCTACACCTTC.

V gene TRBV7-2 combines with J gene TRBJ1-2; D may be TRBD1 (6 bases). The V end lost 3 bases, the J end lost 9 bases, and 17 bases lay between the germline ends. Looked up from germline, CDR1 is SGHTA and CDR2 is FQGNSA. The CDR3 contains 14 residues. CDR3 amino acids: CASSFGGGSGSYTF. The DNA of the CDR3 is TGTGCCAGCAGCTTTGGGGGGGGCTCGGGAAGCTACACCTTC.

The V call is TRBV7-2, the J call TRBJ1-1, with TRBD1 identical over 8 bases. This CDR3 spans 14 amino acids. Germline loops: CDR1 SGHTA, CDR2 FQGNSA. The V and J ends lost 5 bases and 5 bases, in that order; junction bases with no gene match: 7. This CDR3 is CASSGQGQGTEAFF. CDR3 sequence (DNA): TGTGCCAGCAGCGGACAGGGTCAGGGGACTGAAGCTTTCTTT. Supplemented by reference TRBV7-2 and TRBJ1-1, the full variable domain reads GAGVSQSPSNKVTEKGKDVELRCDPISGHTALYWYRQSLGQGLEFLIYFQGNSAPDKSGLPSDRFSAERTGGSVSTLTIQRTQQEDSAVYLCASSGQGQGTEAFFGQGTRLTVV.

V usage is TRBV27 and J usage is TRBJ1-1, with D perhaps TRBD1 (6 bases). The CDR3 runs 15 residues. CDR1 and CDR2 from the germline V gene are MNHEY and SMNVEV (reference sequence). V was trimmed by 4 bases and J by 0 bases, leaving 12 bases between them. The CDR3 nucleotides read TGTGCCAGCAGTTCAGGGGTTGGGATGAACACTGAAGCTTTCTTT. It translates to CASSSGVGMNTEAFF.

A single count supports this clone. The rearrangement joins TRBV28 to TRBJ1-2; TRBD1 aligns across 7 bases. Germline lookup yields CDR1 MDHEN and CDR2 SYDVKM. There are 13 residues in the CDR3. Germline trimming cut 6 bases from V and 4 bases from J; bases unmatched to any gene: 5. This CDR3 is CASSTQGRYGYTF. The DNA of the CDR3 is TGTGCCAGCAGCACACAGGGGCGCTATGGCTACACCTTC.

This clone showed up just once. The chain uses TRBV7-3 and TRBJ2-5; D gene uncertain. Germline V lookup: CDR1 SGHTA, CDR2 FQGTGA. This CDR3 contains 13 residues. V dropped 2 bases and J dropped 7 bases, with 11 bases sitting between them. The CDR3 DNA sequence: TGTGCCAGCAGCTTATCCCCTATCCGGACCCAGTACTTC. It encodes CASSLSPIRTQYF.

The genes are TRBV5-1 and TRBJ2-3, with 10 bases matching TRBD2. V lost 0 bases, J lost 1 base, and 2 bases stayed unmatched. The CDR3 has 16 amino acids. Looked up from germline, CDR1 is SGHRS and CDR2 is YFSETQ. CDR3 nucleotide sequence: TGCGCCAGCAGCTTGGGGGGGACTAGCGGCACAGATACGCAGTATTTT. Amino acid sequence: CASSLGGTSGTDTQYF.

The CDR3 DNA reads TGTGCCAGCAGCTTGCCGGGGGTCCAGAACACTGAAGCTTTCTTT. It translates to CASSLPGVQNTEAFF. The J gene is TRBJ1-1, the V gene TRBV5-4; maybe TRBD1 (5 bases). Germline V gene data show CDR1 as SGHNT and CDR2 as YYREEE (reference sequence). The CDR3 consists of 15 residues. V lost 1 base to trimming and J lost 1 base, with 11 bases between them.

This chain uses TRBV5-8 with TRBJ1-6; 8 bases match TRBD1. This CDR3 region has 15 residues. The V gene's germline CDR1 is SGHTS and CDR2 YDEGEE. With V trimmed by 6 bases and J by 8 bases, 10 bases remained unmatched. CDR3 coding DNA: TGTGCCAGCAAAAATGGACAGGGCGGCTATTCACCCCTCCACTTT. Amino acids: CASKNGQGGYSPLHF.

This chain links TRBV9 with TRBJ1-1; the D gene is possibly TRBD1 (5 bases). Germline loops: CDR1 SGDLS, CDR2 YYNGEE. V dropped 3 bases and J dropped 2 bases, with 14 bases sitting between them. The CDR3 contains 15 residues. CDR3 in amino acids: CASSAGDSTNTEAFF. The DNA for the CDR3 is TGTGCCAGCAGCGCGGGCGACAGTACTAACACTGAAGCTTTCTTT.

The chain combines TRBV5-1 with TRBJ1-2; maybe TRBD1 (5 bases). CDR1 is SGHRS, CDR2 YFSETQ, per germline. The CDR3 consists of 15 residues. V gave up 4 bases and J gave up 3 bases, with 16 bases separating them. CDR3 DNA sequence: TGCGCCAGCAGCCCCCAGGGCGACGGTCACTATGGCTACACCTTC. The encoded protein is CASSPQGDGHYGYTF. Using reference TRBV5-1 and TRBJ1-2 for the parts outside the CDR3, the full variable domain is KAGVTQTPRYLIKTRGQQVTLSCSPISGHRSVSWYQQTPGQGLQFLFEYFSETQRNKGNFPGRFSGRQFSNSRSEMNVSTLELGDSALYLCASSPQGDGHYGYTFGSGTRLTVV.

V usage is TRBV5-4 and J usage is TRBJ2-3; tentative D call: TRBD1 (6 bases). Per the germline V gene, CDR1 is SGHNT and CDR2 is YYREEE (reference sequence). Trimming took off 0 bases at V and 3 bases at J, with 11 bases between the two ends. The CDR3 consists of 15 residues. The CDR3 nucleotides are TGTGCCAGCAGCTTGGAACAGGGACCAACAGATACGCAGTATTTT. Encoded protein: CASSLEQGPTDTQYF. Combining the CDR3 with reference TRBV5-4 and TRBJ2-3 gives the whole variable domain ETGVTQSPTHLIKTRGQQVTLRCSSQSGHNTVSWYQQALGQGPQFIFQYYREEENGRGNFPPRFSGLQFPNYSSELNVNALELDDSALYLCASSLEQGPTDTQYFGPGTRLTVL.

This sequence joins TRBV28 and TRBJ2-7; 8 bases match TRBD1. The length of the CDR3 is 18 residues. The V gene's germline CDR1 is MDHEN and CDR2 SYDVKM. The V gene end was trimmed by 8 bases and the J gene end by 5 bases; junction bases not matched to a gene: 23. The CDR3 nucleotides read TGTGCCAGCTTTCCGTCGACCGGGACAGGACAGAACAAGGACGAGCAGTACTTC. Its translation: CASFPSTGTGQNKDEQYF. The variable domain in full, with the rest retrieved from reference TRBV28 and TRBJ2-7, is DVKVTQSSRYLVKRTGEKVFLECVQDMDHENMFWYRQDPGLGLRLIYFSYDVKMKEKGDIPEGYSVSREKKERFSLILESASTNQTSMYLCASFPSTGTGQNKDEQYFGPGTRLTVT.

This chain uses TRBV2 with TRBJ2-3, with 9 bases lining up with TRBD2. In germline, CDR1 is SNHLY, CDR2 FYNNEI. This CDR3 spans 14 amino acids. With 3 bases clipped from V and 4 bases from J, the junction kept 2 bases outside the gene matches. Written as DNA, the CDR3 is TGTGCCAGCAGTGATAGGACTAGCGCAGATACGCAGTATTTT. It translates to CASSDRTSADTQYF.

This rearrangement joins TRBV30 to TRBJ2-1; 8 bases fit TRBD1. V lost 4 bases, J lost 5 bases, and 7 bases stayed unmatched. The CDR3 sequence is 14 residues long. Germline values: CDR1 GTSNPN, CDR2 SVGIG (reference sequence). CDR3 region: CAWTGGTGNNEQFF. In nucleotides, the CDR3 is TGTGCCTGGACTGGCGGGACAGGTAACAATGAGCAGTTCTTC.

V and J are TRBV10-3 and TRBJ2-5; TRBD2 matches 15 bases. V shed 4 bases and J 5 bases; nucleotides not matched to a gene: 2. Germline assignment: CDR1 ENHRY and CDR2 SYGVKD. The CDR3 contains 15 residues. The CDR3 nucleotides read TGTGCCATCAGTGCCGGGACTAGCGGGAGGGAGACCCAGTACTTC. It yields the protein CAISAGTSGRETQYF.

CDR3 region: CASSMTGSDTGELFF. The CDR3 DNA follows: TGTGCCAGCAGCATGACAGGGTCGGACACCGGGGAGCTGTTTTTT. V and J are TRBV6-5 and TRBJ2-2; 7 nucleotides match TRBD1. The trim removed 6 bases at V and 3 bases at J, leaving 7 bases unmatched. The CDR3 covers 15 residues. Germline CDR1 and CDR2: MNHEY and SVGAGI.

This sequence joins TRBV24-1 and TRBJ1-5; D gene unclear. Germline CDR1 and CDR2: KGHDR and SFDVKD. This CDR3 has 14 amino acids. The V end lost 3 bases, the J end lost 3 bases, and 8 bases lay between the germline ends. The CDR3 is CATSDLQYNQPQHF. DNA for the CDR3: TGTGCCACCAGTGATCTACAGTACAATCAGCCCCAGCATTTT.

This chain joins TRBV6-5 and TRBJ1-5; D is unclear. The CDR3 loop spans 13 amino acids. The V and J ends lost 9 bases and 5 bases respectively, with 14 bases between them. CDR1 MNHEY and CDR2 SVGAGI come from the germline V gene. The CDR3 DNA is TGTGCCAGTAAATTGGGGAGTGATCAGCCCCAGCATTTT. Protein sequence: CASKLGSDQPQHF.

The rearrangement links TRBV5-1 to TRBJ1-3, with 9 bases aligning to TRBD1. V dropped 4 bases and J dropped 4; count of bases not matched to a gene: 3. CDR1 is SGHRS, CDR2 YFSETQ, per germline. The CDR3 contains 14 residues. CDR3 nucleotides: TGCGCCAGCAGCACCGGACAGGGGGGAAACACCATATATTTT. Translated: CASSTGQGGNTIYF. Using reference TRBV5-1 and TRBJ1-3 for the parts outside the CDR3, the full variable domain is KAGVTQTPRYLIKTRGQQVTLSCSPISGHRSVSWYQQTPGQGLQFLFEYFSETQRNKGNFPGRFSGRQFSNSRSEMNVSTLELGDSALYLCASSTGQGGNTIYFGEGSWLTVV.

This chain uses TRBV14 with TRBJ2-3, with D possibly being TRBD2 (5 bases). The CDR3 runs to 14 residues. Trimming took off 3 bases at V and 5 bases at J, with 12 bases between the two ends. The germline gives CDR1 SGHDN, CDR2 FVKESK. The CDR3 DNA is TGTGCCAGCAGCCAGGACTTAGAGTTAGATACGCAGTATTTT. Translated: CASSQDLELDTQYF.

With regard to this clone: Other nucleotide sequences from this sample produce the same CDR3. V gene TRBV7-2 combines with J gene TRBJ2-2, with D perhaps TRBD2 (5 bases). The CDR3 runs to 13 residues. Trimming removed 2 bases from V and 5 bases from J, with 6 bases in between. The germline V gene encodes CDR1 SGHTA and CDR2 FQGNSA. CDR3 amino acids: CASSLRGTGELFF. The CDR3, as DNA: TGTGCCAGCAGCTTAAGAGGGACCGGGGAGCTGTTTTTT.